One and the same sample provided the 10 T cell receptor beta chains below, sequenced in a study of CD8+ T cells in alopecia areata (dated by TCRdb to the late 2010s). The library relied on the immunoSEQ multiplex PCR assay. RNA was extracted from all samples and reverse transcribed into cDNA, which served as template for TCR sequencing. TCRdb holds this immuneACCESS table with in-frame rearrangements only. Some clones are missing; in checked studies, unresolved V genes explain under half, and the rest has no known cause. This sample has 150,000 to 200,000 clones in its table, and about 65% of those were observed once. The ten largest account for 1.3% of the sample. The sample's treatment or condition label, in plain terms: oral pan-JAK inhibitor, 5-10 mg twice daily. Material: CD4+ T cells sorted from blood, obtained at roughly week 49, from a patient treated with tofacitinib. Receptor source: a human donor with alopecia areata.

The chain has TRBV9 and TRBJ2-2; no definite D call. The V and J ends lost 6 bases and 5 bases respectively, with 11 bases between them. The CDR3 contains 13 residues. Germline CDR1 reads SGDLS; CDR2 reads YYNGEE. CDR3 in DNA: TGTGCCAGCACCATTGATATGACCGGGGAGCTGTTTTTT. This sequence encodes CASTIDMTGELFF.

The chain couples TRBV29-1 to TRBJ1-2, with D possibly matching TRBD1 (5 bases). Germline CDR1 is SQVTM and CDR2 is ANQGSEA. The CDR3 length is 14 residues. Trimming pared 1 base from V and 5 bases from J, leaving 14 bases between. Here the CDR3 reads CSVEGMERGYGYTF. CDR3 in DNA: TGCAGCGTTGAAGGGATGGAAAGGGGATATGGCTACACCTTC.

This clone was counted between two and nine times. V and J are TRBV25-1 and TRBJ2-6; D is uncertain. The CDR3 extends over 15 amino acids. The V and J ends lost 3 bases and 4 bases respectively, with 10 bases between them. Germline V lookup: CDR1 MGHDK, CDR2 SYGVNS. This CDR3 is CASSDRFAGANVLTF. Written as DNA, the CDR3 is TGTGCCAGCAGTGATAGGTTCGCCGGGGCCAACGTCCTGACTTTC.

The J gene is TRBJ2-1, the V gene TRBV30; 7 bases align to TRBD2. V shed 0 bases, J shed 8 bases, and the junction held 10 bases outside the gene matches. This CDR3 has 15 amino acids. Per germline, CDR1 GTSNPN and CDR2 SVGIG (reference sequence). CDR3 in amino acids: CAWSVRTRPVYEQFF. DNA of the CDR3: TGTGCCTGGAGTGTACGGACTAGGCCCGTTTATGAGCAGTTCTTC.

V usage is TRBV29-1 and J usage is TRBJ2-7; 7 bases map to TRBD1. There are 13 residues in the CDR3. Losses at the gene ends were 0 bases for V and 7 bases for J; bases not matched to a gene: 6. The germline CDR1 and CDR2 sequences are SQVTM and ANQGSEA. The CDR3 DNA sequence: TGCAGCGTTGAAGACCGGGACAGTCCGGAGCAGTACTTC. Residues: CSVEDRDSPEQYF.

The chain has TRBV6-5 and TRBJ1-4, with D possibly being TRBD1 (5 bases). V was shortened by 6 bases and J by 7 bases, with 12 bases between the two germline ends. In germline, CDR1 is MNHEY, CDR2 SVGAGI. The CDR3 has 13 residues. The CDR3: CASRRGISEKLFF. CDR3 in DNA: TGTGCCAGCAGAAGGGGCATCAGTGAAAAACTGTTTTTT.

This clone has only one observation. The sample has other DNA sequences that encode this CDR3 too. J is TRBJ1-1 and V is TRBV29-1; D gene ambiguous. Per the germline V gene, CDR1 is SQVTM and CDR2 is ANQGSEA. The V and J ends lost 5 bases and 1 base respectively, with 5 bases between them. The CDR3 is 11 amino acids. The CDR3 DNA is TGCAGCGTTTACAGGAACACTGAAGCTTTCTTT. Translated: CSVYRNTEAFF.

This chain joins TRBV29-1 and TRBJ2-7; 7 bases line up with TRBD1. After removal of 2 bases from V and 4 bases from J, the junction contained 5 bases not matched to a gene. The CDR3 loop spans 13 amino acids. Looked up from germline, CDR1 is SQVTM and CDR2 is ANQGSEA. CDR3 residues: CSVELGRGYEQYF. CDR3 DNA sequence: TGCAGCGTTGAACTCGGCAGGGGGTACGAGCAGTACTTC.

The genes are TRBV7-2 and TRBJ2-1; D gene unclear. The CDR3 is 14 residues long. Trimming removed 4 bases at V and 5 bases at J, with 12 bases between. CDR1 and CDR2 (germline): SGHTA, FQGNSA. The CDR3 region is CASSSSAVNNEQFF. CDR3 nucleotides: TGTGCCAGCAGCTCGTCTGCGGTAAACAATGAGCAGTTCTTC.

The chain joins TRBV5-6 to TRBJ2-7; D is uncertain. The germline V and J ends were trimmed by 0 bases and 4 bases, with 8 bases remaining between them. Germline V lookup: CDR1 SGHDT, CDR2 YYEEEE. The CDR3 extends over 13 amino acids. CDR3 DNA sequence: TGTGCCAGCAGCTTGGGCCGCATTTACGAGCAGTACTTC. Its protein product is CASSLGRIYEQYF.